Following are 3 T cell receptor beta chains from one sample sequenced in a study of regulatory T cells in long-lasting Graves disease. Arm-PCR with iRepertoire HTBI primers amplified the CDR3 regions for these TCR beta libraries. TCRdb used MiXCR to reprocess the multiplex PCR reads, holding one entry per CDR3 protein. The profile shows some 400,000 distinct CDR3 sequences, more than 13% of them singletons. This sample's time point: newly diagnosed GD, antithyroid drugs for less than 3 months. After RNA was extracted from PBMCs, the TCR library was made from it. These records were also assigned to another study, of T cells in Graves' hyperthyroidism and ophthalmopathy.

The sequenced sample was peripheral blood mononuclear cells (PBMCs), obtained at new diagnosis, from a patient treated with antithyroid drugs. The receptors here all came from a woman between 25 and 40 years old with Graves disease.

This chain joins TRBV19 and TRBJ1-5, with 8 bases fitting TRBD1. Unmatched junction bases numbered 5, after V lost 1 base and J lost 6 bases. Germline V lookup: CDR1 LNHDA, CDR2 SQIVND (reference sequence). The CDR3 has 15 amino acids. CDR3 region: CASSIGQGNVQPQHF. CDR3 coding DNA: TGTGCCAGTAGTATAGGACAGGGGAACGTTCAGCCCCAGCATTTT.

This clonotype has at least ten counts. The rearrangement uses TRBV20-1 and TRBJ1-2; 8 nucleotides match TRBD1. Germline V gives CDR1 DFQATT, CDR2 SNEGSKA (reference sequence). The CDR3 loop spans 13 amino acids. Germline trimming cut 2 bases from V and 4 bases from J; bases unmatched to any gene: 3. DNA for the CDR3: TGCAGTGCTAGACCCGGACAGGGCTATGGCTACACCTTC. Amino acid sequence: CSARPGQGYGYTF.

The chain uses TRBV27 and TRBJ2-5; D is perhaps TRBD2 (6 bases). The CDR3 totals 15 residues. The V and J ends lost 6 bases and 3 bases respectively, with 17 bases between them. Germline lookup yields CDR1 MNHEY and CDR2 SMNVEV (reference sequence). CDR3 sequence (DNA): TGTGCCAGCAGCCCCATTACTAGCCCAAAAGAGACCCAGTACTTC. It codes for CASSPITSPKETQYF.